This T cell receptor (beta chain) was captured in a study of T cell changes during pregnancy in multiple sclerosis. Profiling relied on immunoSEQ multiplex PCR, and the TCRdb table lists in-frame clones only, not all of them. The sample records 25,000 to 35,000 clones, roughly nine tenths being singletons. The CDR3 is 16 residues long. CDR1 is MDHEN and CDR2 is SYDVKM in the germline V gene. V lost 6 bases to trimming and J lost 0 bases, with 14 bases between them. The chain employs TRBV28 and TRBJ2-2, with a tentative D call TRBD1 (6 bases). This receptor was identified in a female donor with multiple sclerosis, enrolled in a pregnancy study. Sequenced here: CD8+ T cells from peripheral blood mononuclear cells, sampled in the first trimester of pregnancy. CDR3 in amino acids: CASSLDRSANTGELFF. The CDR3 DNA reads TGTGCCAGCAGCCTTGACAGGTCCGCGAACACCGGGGAGCTGTTTTTT. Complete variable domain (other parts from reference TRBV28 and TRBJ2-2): DVKVTQSSRYLVKRTGEKVFLECVQDMDHENMFWYRQDPGLGLRLIYFSYDVKMKEKGDIPEGYSVSREKKERFSLILESASTNQTSMYLCASSLDRSANTGELFFGEGSRLTVL.